This T cell receptor beta chain was identified during a study of cytomegalovirus exposure and HLA in healthy donors. Study findings and constraints: Highly shared variants forming one cluster were likely a sequencing artifact. Follow-up analysis later connected one missense variant in DCLRE1C with trimming of TCR beta V- and J-genes.

On this clone itself: Its antigen remains unidentified.

Losses at the gene ends were 2 bases for V and 4 bases for J; bases not matched to a gene: 7. Germline lookup yields CDR1 SGHRS and CDR2 YFSETQ. The CDR3 is 16 amino acids. This PCR relied on a set of 60 Vbeta primers and 13 Jbeta primers. TCRdb keeps only in-frame clones here, not all; method: immunoSEQ multiplex PCR. The data show roughly 200,000 clones, 65% to 85% seen once. The TCR originated in a middle-aged man in good health and CMV-seropositive. The chain combines TRBV5-1 with TRBJ1-2; 11 nucleotides line up with TRBD1. What was sequenced was PBMCs. DNA for the CDR3: TGCGCCAGCAGCTTCGCCGGACAGGGGGCAAGCTATGGCTACACCTTC. It translates to CASSFAGQGASYGYTF.